This record concerns one T cell receptor beta chain sequence. As yet, its antigen is unknown. This sample is part of a study of tissue T cells after allogeneic stem cell transplantation. Study-level points and caveats: The patient cohort was small and clinically heterogeneous, with limited sampling depth.

CDR1 is SGHDT and CDR2 is YYEEEE in the germline V gene. V was cut by 6 bases and J by 1 base, with 19 bases left in between. The CDR3 has 16 amino acids. CDR3 sequences, V/J genes, frequencies and template counts came from survey-depth TCRbeta sequencing. Produced via immunoSEQ multiplex PCR; TCRdb's table is partial and in-frame only. The sample lists about 3,300 clones, roughly 70% occurring once. This receptor was identified in an older male donor with lung cancer. The sequencing used tissue from the right colon, collected at autopsy. The chain is built from TRBV5-6 and TRBJ2-5, with D perhaps given as TRBD1 or TRBD2 (5 bases each). Here the CDR3 reads CASTLGASKGQETQYF. In nucleotides, the CDR3 is TGTGCCAGCACCCTTGGGGCTAGCAAGGGCCAAGAGACCCAGTACTTC.